The present T cell receptor (beta chain) was sequenced within a study of blood T cell repertoires in COVID-19. Only in-frame clones appear in the TCRdb table, and some are missing; sequencing was by immunoSEQ multiplex PCR. The sample yields almost 45,000 clones, roughly 73% seen once. V was shortened by 3 bases and J by 1 base, with 7 bases between the two germline ends. Germline lookup yields CDR1 SEHNR and CDR2 FQNEAQ (reference sequence). There are 15 residues in the CDR3. Sequencing was done on a sample of peripheral blood. The TCR sequence derives from an older man with acute or convalescent COVID-19. The chain employs TRBV7-9 and TRBJ2-6; D unclear. CDR3 sequence: CASSFSVSGANVLTF. The CDR3 DNA sequence: TGTGCCAGCAGCTTTAGTGTTTCTGGGGCCAACGTCCTGACTTTC.